The clone carrying this T cell receptor beta chain was detected ten times or more. Its antigen is still unknown. The entry originates in a study of T-cell reconstitution after alpha-beta-depleted transplantation in children. Whole-study results and caveats: At around two months after transplant, the alpha-beta T cells were reportedly derived from several hundred expanded clones that came from non-depleted graft cells. T-cell counts and diversity were attributed mostly to newly produced T cells one year after transplant.

The CDR3 has 16 residues. Per germline, CDR1 SGHRS and CDR2 YFSETQ. The V gene end was trimmed by 0 bases and the J gene end by 8 bases; junction bases not matched to a gene: 10. This sample's TCRbeta library carried unique molecular identifier barcodes. TCRdb reprocessed the PCR reads with MiXCR, giving one entry per CDR3 protein. The sample lists approximately 650,000 distinct CDR3 sequences; around 13% were seen once. Sequencing was performed on PBMCs, taken before TCRalphabeta/CD19-depleted stem cell transplant. The chain couples TRBV5-1 to TRBJ2-1, with 8 bases fitting TRBD2. The TCR comes from a girl between 2 and 10 years old with congenital amegakaryocytic thrombocytopenia, due to receive a stem cell transplant. The CDR3 DNA sequence: TGCGCCAGCAGCTTGGGACTAGCGACCTCTTCTGATGAGCAGTTCTTC. This translates into CASSLGLATSSDEQFF.